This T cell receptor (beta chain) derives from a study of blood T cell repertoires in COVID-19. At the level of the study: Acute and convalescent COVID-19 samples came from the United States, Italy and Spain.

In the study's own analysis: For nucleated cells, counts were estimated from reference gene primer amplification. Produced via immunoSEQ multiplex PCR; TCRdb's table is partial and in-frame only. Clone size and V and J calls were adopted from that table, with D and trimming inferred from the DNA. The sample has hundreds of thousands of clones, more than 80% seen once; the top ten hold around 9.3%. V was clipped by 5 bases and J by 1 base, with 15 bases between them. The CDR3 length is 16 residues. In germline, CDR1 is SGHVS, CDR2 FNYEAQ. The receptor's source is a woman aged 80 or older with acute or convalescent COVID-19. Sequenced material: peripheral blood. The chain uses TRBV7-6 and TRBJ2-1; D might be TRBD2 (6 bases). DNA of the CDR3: TGTGCCAGCAGCGACAGCGCTGGGGGGTCCTACAATGAGCAGTTCTTC. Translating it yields CASSDSAGGSYNEQFF.